A single sample is the source of the 24 T cell receptor beta chains below, sequenced in a study of OX40 agonist ivuxolimab in advanced cancers. The method was immunoSEQ multiplex PCR; TCRdb's version includes in-frame clones alone and lacks a portion of them. The sample yields about 48,000 clones, about 90% seen once. Sequenced material: CD4+ or CD8+ T cells sorted from blood, taken in a trial of the OX40 agonist ivuxolimab. These receptor sequences come from an adult with an advanced solid tumor such as melanoma, head and neck, liver or kidney cancer.

The chain carries TRBV13 and TRBJ2-5; D uncertain. The CDR3 length is 13 residues. The V end lost 3 bases, the J end lost 0 bases, and 5 bases lay between the germline ends. The V gene's germline CDR1 is PRHDT and CDR2 FYEKMQ (reference sequence). The CDR3 coding sequence is TGTGCCAGCAGCTTCGGACACCAAGAGACCCAGTACTTC. It yields the protein CASSFGHQETQYF.

The chain carries TRBV11-2 and TRBJ2-7; tentative D call: TRBD1 (6 bases). This CDR3 has 15 residues. Trimming shortened V by 0 bases and J by 2 bases, and 11 bases separated the two germline ends. The germline CDR1 and CDR2 sequences are SGHAT and FQNNGV. CDR3 protein: CASSLEAGVPYEQYF. Here the CDR3 DNA reads TGTGCCAGCAGCTTAGAGGCAGGGGTACCCTACGAGCAGTACTTC.

This chain links TRBV11-2 with TRBJ1-1; D not resolved. V dropped 1 base and J dropped 8 bases, with 11 bases sitting between them. Germline CDR1 is SGHAT and CDR2 is FQNNGV. This CDR3 spans 13 amino acids. CDR3 sequence: CASSLGPGMEAFF. DNA for the CDR3: TGTGCCAGCAGCTTAGGCCCGGGGATGGAAGCTTTCTTT. Using reference TRBV11-2 and TRBJ1-1 for the parts outside the CDR3, the full variable domain is EAGVAQSPRYKIIEKRQSVAFWCNPISGHATLYWYQQILGQGPKLLIQFQNNGVVDDSQLPKDRFSAERLKGVDSTLKIQPAKLEDSAVYLCASSLGPGMEAFFGQGTRLTVV.

The chain links TRBV4-2 to TRBJ1-6; D ambiguous. V shed 1 base and J shed 0 bases, with 10 bases lying between them. The CDR3 has 17 amino acids. The germline V gene encodes CDR1 LGHNA and CDR2 YNFKEQ. CDR3 region: CASSQGSISSYNSPLHF. CDR3 sequence (DNA): TGTGCCAGCAGCCAAGGAAGCATTAGCTCCTATAATTCACCCCTCCACTTT.

With respect to this clone: Other DNA sequences of this sample code for an identical CDR3. V usage is TRBV7-9 and J usage is TRBJ1-1; no reliable D call. The CDR3 loop spans 13 amino acids. With 5 bases removed from V and 0 bases from J, the gap between germline ends came to 7 bases. Germline assignment: CDR1 SEHNR and CDR2 FQNEAQ (reference sequence). Here the CDR3 reads CASSLQLNTEAFF. The CDR3 coding sequence is TGTGCCAGCAGCCTCCAATTGAACACTGAAGCTTTCTTT.

This sequence joins TRBV6-1 and TRBJ1-2, with D possibly matching TRBD1 (6 bases). Germline lookup yields CDR1 MNHNS and CDR2 SASEGT. The CDR3 is 15 amino acids. Deletions cut 7 bases from V and 8 bases from J, with 23 bases between. CDR3 amino acids: CASIAFEQGSSGYTF. CDR3 sequence (DNA): TGTGCCAGCATCGCCTTTGAACAGGGTTCTAGCGGCTACACCTTC.

This chain joins TRBV6-5 and TRBJ2-1, with D possibly TRBD1 on 5 matching bases. The CDR3 is 15 residues long. Trimming took 4 bases from V and 3 from J, leaving 13 bases between them. CDR1 and CDR2 (germline): MNHEY, SVGAGI. The CDR3 is CASSSVGVGYNEQFF. The CDR3 DNA is TGTGCCAGCAGTTCGGTAGGGGTAGGCTACAATGAGCAGTTCTTC.

The chain uses TRBV10-3 and TRBJ2-2; D not resolved. CDR1 ENHRY and CDR2 SYGVKD come from the germline V gene. The V end lost 5 bases, the J end lost 3 bases, and 4 bases lay between the germline ends. The CDR3 runs to 12 residues. The CDR3 nucleotides read TGTGCCATCAGTCGGGACACCGGGGAGCTGTTTTTT. This codes for CAISRDTGELFF.

The chain employs TRBV4-3 and TRBJ1-2; D gene uncertain. The CDR3 runs 17 residues. Between the trimmed V and J ends, which lost 2 bases and 4 bases, there was a span of 20 bases. Germline CDR1 and CDR2: LGHNA and YSLEER. CDR3 protein: CASSQLPRATPFYGYTF. DNA of the CDR3: TGCGCCAGCAGCCAACTCCCCCGGGCAACCCCCTTCTATGGCTACACCTTC.

A single count supports this clone. The chain uses TRBV11-2 and TRBJ2-3; weak D call: TRBD2 (5 bases). The CDR3 runs to 13 residues. Trimming left V 1 base short and J 4 bases short, with 6 bases between. Germline lookup yields CDR1 SGHAT and CDR2 FQNNGV. The CDR3 DNA reads TGTGCCAGCAGCTTAGTCGGGGCAGATACGCAGTATTTT. Translation gives CASSLVGADTQYF. Combining the CDR3 with reference TRBV11-2 and TRBJ2-3 gives the whole variable domain EAGVAQSPRYKIIEKRQSVAFWCNPISGHATLYWYQQILGQGPKLLIQFQNNGVVDDSQLPKDRFSAERLKGVDSTLKIQPAKLEDSAVYLCASSLVGADTQYFGPGTRLTVL.

The chain recombines TRBV4-3 with TRBJ2-3; D is ambiguous. The CDR3 contains 14 residues. Trimming pared 0 bases from V and 2 bases from J, leaving 6 bases between. CDR1 and CDR2 (germline): LGHNA, YSLEER. In nucleotides, the CDR3 is TGCGCCAGCAGCCAAGATACAGCCACAGATACGCAGTATTTT. It specifies CASSQDTATDTQYF.

The chain links TRBV7-6 to TRBJ2-3; 10 nucleotides align to TRBD2. Losses at the gene ends were 3 bases for V and 6 bases for J; bases not matched to a gene: 18. The CDR3 contains 19 residues. Per the germline V gene, CDR1 is SGHVS and CDR2 is FNYEAQ. In nucleotides, the CDR3 is TGTGCCAGCAGCTTCCCACCCACCGGGTCTAGCGGGAGCTCCGATACGCAGTATTTT. Translated: CASSFPPTGSSGSSDTQYF.

This clone occurred a few times. The rearrangement joins TRBV7-9 to TRBJ1-2, with D unresolved. The CDR3 sequence is 11 residues long. V lost 5 bases and J 5 bases, leaving 6 bases between the germline ends. Germline V lookup: CDR1 SEHNR, CDR2 FQNEAQ (reference sequence). This CDR3 reads CASSEGYGYTF. As DNA, the CDR3 is TGTGCCAGCAGCGAAGGATATGGCTACACCTTC.

The genes are TRBV9 and TRBJ1-1; tentative D call: TRBD1 (5 bases). The germline CDR1 and CDR2 sequences are SGDLS and YYNGEE. Trimming left V 4 bases short and J 0 bases short, with 16 bases between. CDR3 length: 16 residues. CDR3: CASSPGLVGLNTEAFF. As DNA, the CDR3 is TGTGCCAGCAGCCCAGGGTTAGTGGGCCTGAACACTGAAGCTTTCTTT.

CDR3 bases: TGTGCCAGCAGCCTCGTTGGGGGTGAAAAACTGTTTTTT. Its translation: CASSLVGGEKLFF. The J gene is TRBJ1-4, the V gene TRBV7-3, with D possibly being TRBD1 (5 bases). CDR1 is SGHTA, CDR2 FQGTGA, per germline. Trimming removed 5 bases at V and 7 bases at J, with 11 bases between. The CDR3 loop spans 13 amino acids.

The chain employs TRBV4-3 and TRBJ2-4; 10 positions match TRBD2. The germline gives CDR1 LGHNA, CDR2 YSLEER. Trimming cost V 0 bases and J 6 bases; bases outside gene matches: 8. CDR3 length: 17 amino acids. DNA for the CDR3: TGCGCCAGCAGCCAAGACAGGAGCGGGGGGGCCGGAAACATTCAGTACTTC. It is translated as CASSQDRSGGAGNIQYF.

This clone was picked up one time. The chain couples TRBV2 to TRBJ2-2; 9 bases are a match to TRBD2. Per the germline V gene, CDR1 is SNHLY and CDR2 is FYNNEI. V was pared by 1 base and J by 5 bases, with 11 bases of the junction left unmatched. The CDR3 totals 18 residues. The CDR3 reads CASSEGNGGGAGTGELFF. Here the CDR3 DNA reads TGTGCCAGCAGTGAAGGAAACGGCGGGGGGGCCGGTACCGGGGAGCTGTTTTTT.

This chain uses TRBV27 with TRBJ2-3; no clear D gene. Trimming took off 4 bases at V and 4 bases at J, with 9 bases between the two ends. Per the germline V gene, CDR1 is MNHEY and CDR2 is SMNVEV (reference sequence). The CDR3 is made up of 13 amino acids. The CDR3 sequence: CASSSESPDTQYF. In DNA, the CDR3 is TGTGCCAGCAGTTCTGAGAGCCCAGATACGCAGTATTTT.

The count of this clone is one. The rearrangement joins TRBV28 to TRBJ2-5, with 10 nucleotides matching TRBD2. V lost 3 bases to trimming and J lost 0 bases; unmatched junction nucleotides: 4. This CDR3 has 16 residues. CDR1 and CDR2 (germline): MDHEN, SYDVKM. The CDR3 bases are TGTGCCAGCAGTTTTCAAACTAGCGGGGACCAAGAGACCCAGTACTTC. As protein: CASSFQTSGDQETQYF.

This rearrangement joins TRBV7-9 to TRBJ2-7; perhaps TRBD1 as D (5 bases). V lost 4 bases, J lost 2 bases, and 9 bases lay in between. Germline CDR1 and CDR2: SEHNR and FQNEAQ (reference sequence). The CDR3 totals 13 residues. CDR3 nucleotide sequence: TGTGCCAGCAGCTCTCCGGACACCTACGAGCAGTACTTC. This codes for CASSSPDTYEQYF.

The chain uses TRBV14 and TRBJ1-4, with 7 nucleotides matching TRBD1. Trimming at V came to 3 bases and at J to 4 bases, leaving 5 bases not matched to a gene. The germline CDR1 and CDR2 sequences are SGHDN and FVKESK. The CDR3 spans 15 residues. The CDR3: CASSHFRDSNEKLFF. The CDR3 DNA sequence: TGTGCCAGCAGCCATTTCCGGGACAGTAATGAAAAACTGTTTTTT. The full variable domain, rest sourced from reference TRBV14 and TRBJ1-4, is EAGVTQFPSHSVIEKGQTVTLRCDPISGHDNLYWYRRVMGKEIKFLLHFVKESKQDESGMPNNRFLAERTGGTYSTLKVQPAELEDSGVYFCASSHFRDSNEKLFFGSGTQLSVL.

The chain couples TRBV5-1 to TRBJ2-1; D is possibly TRBD1 (5 bases). V shed 0 bases and J shed 8 bases, with 6 bases lying between them. The germline V gene has CDR1 SGHRS and CDR2 YFSETQ. The CDR3 extends over 12 amino acids. DNA for the CDR3: TGCGCCAGCAGCTTGGCCAGGGATGAGCAGTTCTTC. Translation gives CASSLARDEQFF.

Worth noting for this clone: The sample holds other DNA sequences that translate to the same CDR3. J is TRBJ2-7 and V is TRBV4-1; D may be TRBD1 (5 bases). The germline gives CDR1 MGHRA, CDR2 YSYEKL. The CDR3 has 15 amino acids. V was shortened by 0 bases and J by 3 bases, with 12 bases between the two germline ends. CDR3 protein: CASSQDLRGGYEQYF. The CDR3 DNA reads as TGCGCCAGCAGCCAAGATTTAAGGGGTGGCTACGAGCAGTACTTC.

V is TRBV19 and J is TRBJ2-7, with 7 bases aligning to TRBD2. CDR1 is LNHDA and CDR2 is SQIVND in the germline V gene (reference sequence). The CDR3 has 14 residues. Germline trimming cut 7 bases from V and 7 bases from J; bases unmatched to any gene: 13. The CDR3 protein is CASTPGGDYREQYF. The CDR3 nucleotides are TGTGCCAGTACCCCCGGCGGGGACTATCGGGAGCAGTACTTC.